The 9 T cell receptor beta chains presented below share a single source sample, sequenced in a study of CD8 T cells in Susac syndrome. Random hexamers were used to reverse transcribe roughly 0.5 to 1 ug of RNA. TCRdb called the immunoSEQ multiplex PCR reads again in MiXCR, with one record for every CDR3 protein. The sample has around 170,000 distinct CDR3 sequences; roughly 94% are singletons. The specimen sequenced was CD4+ T cells from PBMCs. Receptors were obtained from a human donor in good health.

In DNA, the CDR3 is TGTGCCAGCAGTGAAGCACTAGCGTTCTACGAGCAGTACTTC. It yields the protein CASSEALAFYEQYF. V usage is TRBV2 and J usage is TRBJ2-7; 7 bases line up with TRBD2. The CDR3 has 14 residues. Trimming at V came to 0 bases and at J to 3 bases, leaving 2 bases not matched to a gene. In germline, CDR1 is SNHLY, CDR2 FYNNEI.

The chain joins TRBV10-1 to TRBJ2-5; TRBD2 aligns across 13 bases. V lost 6 bases to trimming and J lost 5 bases; unmatched junction nucleotides: 9. Germline assignment: CDR1 WNHNN and CDR2 SYGVQD (reference sequence). The CDR3 runs 16 residues. CDR3 sequence reads: CASSQGLAGSGETQYF. The CDR3 region has the DNA TGCGCCAGCAGCCAGGGACTAGCGGGGAGTGGTGAGACCCAGTACTTC.

The V and J genes are TRBV2 and TRBJ2-7; D remains unclear. Deletions cut 3 bases from V and 3 bases from J, with 3 bases between. The germline CDR1 and CDR2 sequences are SNHLY and FYNNEI. CDR3 length: 11 amino acids. CDR3 residues: CASSEDYEQYF. In DNA form, the CDR3 reads TGTGCCAGCAGTGAGGACTACGAGCAGTACTTC.

In its sample, this clonotype was seen once. V is TRBV10-3 and J is TRBJ2-7; TRBD1 aligns across 9 bases. Germline V gene sequence: CDR1 ENHRY, CDR2 SYGVKD. Trimming removed 2 bases from V and 6 bases from J; junction bases left unmatched: 5. This CDR3 comprises 14 residues. The CDR3 nucleotides are TGTGCCATCAGTGAGCCCAGGGACAGGGCCGAGCAGTACTTC. It encodes CAISEPRDRAEQYF.

This clonotype was detected once. The V gene is TRBV27, the J gene TRBJ2-7; 7 bases map to TRBD1. Germline assignment: CDR1 MNHEY and CDR2 SMNVEV (reference sequence). There are 15 residues in the CDR3. V dropped 4 bases and J dropped 2; count of bases not matched to a gene: 8. The CDR3 nucleotides read TGTGCCAGCAGTTCTCCGAATAGGGGGCCCTACGAGCAGTACTTC. Amino acids: CASSSPNRGPYEQYF.

V and J are TRBV18 and TRBJ2-5; 7 bases are a match to TRBD1. The CDR3 covers 15 residues. Germline values: CDR1 KGHSH, CDR2 LQKENI. The J segment lost 2 bases and the V segment lost 3 bases, leaving 6 bases of the junction unmatched. CDR3 region: CASSPSRGWQETQYF. Written as DNA, the CDR3 is TGTGCCAGCTCACCCAGCAGGGGGTGGCAAGAGACCCAGTACTTC.

The chain joins TRBV20-1 to TRBJ2-3, with TRBD2 matching 7 bases. V trimming: 1 base; J trimming: 3 bases; junction bases outside the gene matches: 7. Germline CDR1 and CDR2: DFQATT and SNEGSKA (reference sequence). The CDR3 spans 15 residues. This chain's CDR3 is CSARVPGGRTDTQYF. In DNA, the CDR3 is TGCAGTGCTAGAGTTCCGGGAGGTCGGACAGATACGCAGTATTTT.

The chain has TRBV6-2 or TRBV6-3 and TRBJ2-5, with a tentative D call TRBD2 (6 bases). The CDR3 covers 14 residues. V was shortened by 10 bases and J by 1 base, with 16 bases between the two germline ends. Germline CDR1 is MNHEY and CDR2 is SVGEGT. CDR3 region: CANLFRDFQETQYF. Written as DNA, the CDR3 is TGTGCCAACCTCTTTCGGGACTTCCAAGAGACCCAGTACTTC.

This clonotype was seen only once. The CDR3: CASSSNNKKDRNLQETQYF. Here the CDR3 DNA reads TGTGCCAGCAGCTCCAACAATAAAAAAGACAGGAACCTTCAAGAGACCCAGTACTTC. The rearrangement links TRBV7-2 to TRBJ2-5, with TRBD1 as a possible D gene (6 bases). Trimming shortened V by 4 bases and J by 2 bases, and 26 bases separated the two germline ends. CDR1 is SGHTA and CDR2 is FQGNSA in the germline V gene. The CDR3 runs to 19 residues.